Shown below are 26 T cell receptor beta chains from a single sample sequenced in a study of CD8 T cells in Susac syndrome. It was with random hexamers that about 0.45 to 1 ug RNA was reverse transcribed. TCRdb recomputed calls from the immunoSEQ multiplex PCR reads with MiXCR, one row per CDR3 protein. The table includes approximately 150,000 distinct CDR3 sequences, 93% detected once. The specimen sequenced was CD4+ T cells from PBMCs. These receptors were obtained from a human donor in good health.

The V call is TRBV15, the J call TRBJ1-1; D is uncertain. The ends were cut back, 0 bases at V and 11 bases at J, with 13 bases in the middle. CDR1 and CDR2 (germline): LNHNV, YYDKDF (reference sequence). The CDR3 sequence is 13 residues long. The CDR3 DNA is TGTGCCACCAGCAGAGATGGGGTAATGGTCGCTTTCTTT. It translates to CATSRDGVMVAFF.

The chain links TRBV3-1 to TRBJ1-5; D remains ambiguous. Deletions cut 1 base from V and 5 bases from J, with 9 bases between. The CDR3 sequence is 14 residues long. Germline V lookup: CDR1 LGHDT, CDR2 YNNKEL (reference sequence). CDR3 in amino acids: CASSQGPGDQPQHF. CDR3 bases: TGTGCCAGCAGCCAAGGCCCCGGGGATCAGCCCCAGCATTTT.

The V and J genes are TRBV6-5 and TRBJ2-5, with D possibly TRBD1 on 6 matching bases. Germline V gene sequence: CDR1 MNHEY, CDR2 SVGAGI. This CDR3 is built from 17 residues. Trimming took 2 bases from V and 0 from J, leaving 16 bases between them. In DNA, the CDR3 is TGTGCCAGCAGTTACAGGGTCACAGGGTGGAACCAAGAGACCCAGTACTTC. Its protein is CASSYRVTGWNQETQYF.

The CDR3 sequence: CASSSSPQTSGAQFGTQYF. The CDR3 coding sequence is TGTGCCAGCAGCTCATCCCCCCAGACTAGCGGGGCCCAGTTTGGTACGCAGTATTTT. The chain joins TRBV7-6 to TRBJ2-3, with 11 bases matching TRBD2. CDR3 length equals 19 residues. V gave up 4 bases and J gave up 8 bases; unmatched junction bases: 20. Germline V CDR1 and CDR2: SGHVS, FNYEAQ.

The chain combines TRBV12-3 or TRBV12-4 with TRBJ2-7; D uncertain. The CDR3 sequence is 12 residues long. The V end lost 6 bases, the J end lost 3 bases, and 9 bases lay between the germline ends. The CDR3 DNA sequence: TGTGCCAGCAGGGGAACAGTCTACGAGCAGTACTTC. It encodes CASRGTVYEQYF.

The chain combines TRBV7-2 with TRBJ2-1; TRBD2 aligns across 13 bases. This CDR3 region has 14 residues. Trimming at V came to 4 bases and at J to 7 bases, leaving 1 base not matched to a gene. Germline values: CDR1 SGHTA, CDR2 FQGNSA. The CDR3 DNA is TGTGCCAGCAGCTCGACTAGCGGGGGGAATGAGCAGTTCTTC. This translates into CASSSTSGGNEQFF. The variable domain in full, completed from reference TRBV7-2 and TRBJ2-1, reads GAGVSQSPSNKVTEKGKDVELRCDPISGHTALYWYRQSLGQGLEFLIYFQGNSAPDKSGLPSDRFSAERTGGSVSTLTIQRTQQEDSAVYLCASSSTSGGNEQFFGPGTRLTVL.

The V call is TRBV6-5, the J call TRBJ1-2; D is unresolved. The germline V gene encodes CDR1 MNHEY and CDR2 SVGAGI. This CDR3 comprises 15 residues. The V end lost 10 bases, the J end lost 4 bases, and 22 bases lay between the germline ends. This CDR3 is CAISRTPSLLYGYTF. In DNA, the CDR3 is TGTGCCATCTCCCGGACCCCATCTCTCCTCTATGGCTACACCTTC.

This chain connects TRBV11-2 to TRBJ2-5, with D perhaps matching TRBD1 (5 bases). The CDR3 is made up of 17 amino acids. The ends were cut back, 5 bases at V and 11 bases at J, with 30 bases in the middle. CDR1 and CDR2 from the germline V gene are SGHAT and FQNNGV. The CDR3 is CASSRLPPTAPSLEQYF. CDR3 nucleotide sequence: TGTGCCAGCAGCCGATTACCCCCGACAGCCCCTTCATTGGAGCAGTACTTC.

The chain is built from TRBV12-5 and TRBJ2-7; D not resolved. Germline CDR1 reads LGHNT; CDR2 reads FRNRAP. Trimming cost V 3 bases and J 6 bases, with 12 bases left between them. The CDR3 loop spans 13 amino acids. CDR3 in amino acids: CASGFPPPGEQYF. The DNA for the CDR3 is TGTGCTAGTGGTTTTCCCCCGCCGGGCGAGCAGTACTTC. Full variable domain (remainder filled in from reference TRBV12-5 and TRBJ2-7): DARVTQTPRHKVTEMGQEVTMRCQPILGHNTVFWYRQTMMQGLELLAYFRNRAPLDDSGMPKDRFSAEMPDATLATLKIQPSEPRDSAVYFCASGFPPPGEQYFGPGTRLTVT.

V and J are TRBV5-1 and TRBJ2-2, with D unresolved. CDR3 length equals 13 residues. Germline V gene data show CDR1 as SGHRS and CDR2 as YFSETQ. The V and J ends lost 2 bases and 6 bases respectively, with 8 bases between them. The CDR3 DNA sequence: TGCGCCAGCAGCTTTTTAAGCGCCGGGGAGCTGTTTTTT. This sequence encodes CASSFLSAGELFF.

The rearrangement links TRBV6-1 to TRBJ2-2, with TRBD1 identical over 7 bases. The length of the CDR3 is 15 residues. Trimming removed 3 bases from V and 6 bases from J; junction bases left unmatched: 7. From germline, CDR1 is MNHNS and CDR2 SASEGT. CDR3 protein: CASSETGQGAGELFF. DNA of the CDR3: TGTGCCAGCAGTGAGACAGGGCAGGGAGCCGGGGAGCTGTTTTTT.

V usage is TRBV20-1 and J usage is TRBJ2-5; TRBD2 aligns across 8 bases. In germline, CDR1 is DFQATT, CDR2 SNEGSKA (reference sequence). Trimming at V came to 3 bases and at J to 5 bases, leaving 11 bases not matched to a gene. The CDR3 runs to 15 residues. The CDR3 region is CSASQRGGVWETQYF. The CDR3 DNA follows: TGCAGTGCTAGTCAACGGGGGGGGGTATGGGAGACCCAGTACTTC.

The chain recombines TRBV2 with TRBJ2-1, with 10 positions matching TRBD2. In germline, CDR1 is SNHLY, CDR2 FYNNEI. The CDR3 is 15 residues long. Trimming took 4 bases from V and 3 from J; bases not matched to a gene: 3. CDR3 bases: TGTGCCAGCAGTGTAGCGGGGGGCAACTACAATGAGCAGTTCTTC. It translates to CASSVAGGNYNEQFF.

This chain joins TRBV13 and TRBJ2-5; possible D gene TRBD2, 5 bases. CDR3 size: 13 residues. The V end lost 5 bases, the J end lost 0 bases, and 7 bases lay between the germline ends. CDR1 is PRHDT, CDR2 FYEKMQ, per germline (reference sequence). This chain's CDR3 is CASSRTDQETQYF. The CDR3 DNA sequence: TGTGCCAGCAGCCGGACTGACCAAGAGACCCAGTACTTC.

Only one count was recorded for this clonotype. The CDR3 DNA reads TGCGCCAGCAGCCAAGGGAACGGGGCGGGACTCACAGATACGCAGTATTTT. Its protein is CASSQGNGAGLTDTQYF. J is TRBJ2-3 and V is TRBV4-1; possibly TRBD2 for D (6 bases). The germline V gene encodes CDR1 MGHRA and CDR2 YSYEKL. The CDR3 runs to 17 residues. The V end was cut by 1 base, the J end by 2 bases, with 16 bases between.

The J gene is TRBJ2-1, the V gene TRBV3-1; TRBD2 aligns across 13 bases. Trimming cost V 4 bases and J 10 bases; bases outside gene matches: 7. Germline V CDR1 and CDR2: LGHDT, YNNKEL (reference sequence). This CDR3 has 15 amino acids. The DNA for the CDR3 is TGTGCCAGCAGCCGGACTAGCGGGGGACGTGGGGAGCAGTTCTTC. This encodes CASSRTSGGRGEQFF.

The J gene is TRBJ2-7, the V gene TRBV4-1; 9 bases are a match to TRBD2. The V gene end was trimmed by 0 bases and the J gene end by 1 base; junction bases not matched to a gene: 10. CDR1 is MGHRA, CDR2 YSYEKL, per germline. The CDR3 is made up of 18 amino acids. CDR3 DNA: TGCGCCAGCAGCCAAGACTGGAGGCTAGCGGGGATATCCTACGAGCAGTACTTC. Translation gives CASSQDWRLAGISYEQYF.

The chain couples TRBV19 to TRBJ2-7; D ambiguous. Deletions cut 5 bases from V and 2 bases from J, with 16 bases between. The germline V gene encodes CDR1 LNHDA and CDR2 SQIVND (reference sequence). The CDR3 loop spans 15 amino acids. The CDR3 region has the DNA TGTGCCAGTAGTCTGGAAGGATCAACCACCTACGAGCAGTACTTC. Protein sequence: CASSLEGSTTYEQYF.

This CDR3 is CASSQTGSHDEQYF. CDR3 nucleotide sequence: TGTGCCAGCAGTCAGACAGGGAGCCATGACGAGCAGTACTTC. The chain is built from TRBV27 and TRBJ2-7, with 7 bases that match TRBD1. Trimming cost V 5 bases and J 5 bases; bases outside gene matches: 9. This CDR3 is 14 amino acids long. CDR1 and CDR2 from the germline V gene are MNHEY and SMNVEV (reference sequence).

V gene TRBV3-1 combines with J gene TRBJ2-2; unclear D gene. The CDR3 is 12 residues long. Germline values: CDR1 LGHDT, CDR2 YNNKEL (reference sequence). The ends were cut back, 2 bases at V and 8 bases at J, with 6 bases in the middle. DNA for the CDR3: TGTGCCAGCAGCCAATACGCGGGGGAGCTGTTTTTT. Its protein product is CASSQYAGELFF.

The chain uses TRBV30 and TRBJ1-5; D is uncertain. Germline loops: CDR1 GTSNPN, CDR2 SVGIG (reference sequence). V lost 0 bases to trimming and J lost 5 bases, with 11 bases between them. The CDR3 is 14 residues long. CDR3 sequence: CAWSVRSGDQPQHF. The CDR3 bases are TGTGCCTGGAGTGTTCGCAGCGGCGATCAGCCCCAGCATTTT.

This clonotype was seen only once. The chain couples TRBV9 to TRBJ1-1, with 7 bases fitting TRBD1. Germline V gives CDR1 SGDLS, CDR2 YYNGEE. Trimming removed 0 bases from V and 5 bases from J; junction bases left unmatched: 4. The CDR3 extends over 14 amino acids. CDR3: CASSVAAGGTEAFF. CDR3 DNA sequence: TGTGCCAGCAGCGTAGCGGCAGGGGGGACTGAAGCTTTCTTT.

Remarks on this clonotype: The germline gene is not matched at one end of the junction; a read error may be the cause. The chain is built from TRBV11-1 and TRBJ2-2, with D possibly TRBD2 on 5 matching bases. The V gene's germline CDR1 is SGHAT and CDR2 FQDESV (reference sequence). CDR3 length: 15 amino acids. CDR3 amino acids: CAGSLALDTTGELFF. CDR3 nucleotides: TGTGCCGGCAGCTTAGCGTTGGATACCACCGGGGAGCTGTTTTTT.

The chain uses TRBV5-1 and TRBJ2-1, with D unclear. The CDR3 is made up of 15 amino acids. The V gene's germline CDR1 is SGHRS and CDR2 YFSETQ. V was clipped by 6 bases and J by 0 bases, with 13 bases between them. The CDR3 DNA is TGCGCCAGCACGCGAGACCACCCCTCCTACAATGAGCAGTTCTTC. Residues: CASTRDHPSYNEQFF.

In nucleotides, the CDR3 is TGTGCCAGCAGCGCGGGACAGGGAGATTCACCCCTCCACTTT. It encodes CASSAGQGDSPLHF. The genes are TRBV5-6 and TRBJ1-6; TRBD1 matches at 9 bases. V dropped 4 bases and J dropped 8; count of bases not matched to a gene: 4. The CDR3 runs to 14 residues. Germline loops: CDR1 SGHDT, CDR2 YYEEEE.

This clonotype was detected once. CDR3 nucleotides: TGTGCCAGCAGCCAGGCTAGCGGGGGGGCCGGATTTGATACGCAGTATTTT. Translating it yields CASSQASGGAGFDTQYF. The J gene is TRBJ2-3, the V gene TRBV7-7, with 12 bases that match TRBD2. The CDR3 contains 17 residues. Germline CDR1 is SSHAT and CDR2 is FNYEAQ (reference sequence). V was pared by 5 bases and J by 6 bases, with 12 bases of the junction left unmatched.